This T cell receptor beta chain was captured by sequencing in a study of T-cell memory formation after mild COVID-19 (dated by TCRdb to the early 2020s). With regard to the full study: TCR sequence clusters from the two donors were largely donor specific. Two young, previously healthy adult volunteers made up the cohort, one male and one female. T-cell clones expanding and contracting after mild COVID-19 in two donors were tracked by longitudinal TCRalpha and TCRbeta repertoire sequencing.

Reads for this sample came from an Illumina NovaSeq 6000. TCRalpha and TCRbeta cDNA libraries were constructed by 5'RACE with constant-segment primers, with sample barcodes and unique molecular identifiers being introduced. RNA was extracted from every sample with Trizol reagent. Amplification of the libraries took two PCR steps, and the second step added a second sample barcode plus Illumina TruSeq adapters. The libraries were sequenced on an Illumina NovaSeq using 2 x 150 bp paired-end reads. On the study's bioinformatics: With migec v1.2.7, reads were demultiplexed and then collapsed into UMI-guided consensus sequences. With mixcr v2.1.11, UMI consensuses were aligned to TRA and TRB V and J templates and assembled into clonotypes. A clonotype was counted as expanded or contracted only when both edgeR and NoisET called the clonotype significant, with the noise models trained on biological replicates. For edgeR calls, the cutoffs were a false discovery rate-adjusted p below 0.01 and a log2 fold-change threshold of 1. As an exploratory analysis of dynamics, max-normalized trajectories of the 1000 most abundant clonotypes were examined by PCA with hierarchical clustering. Separately sequenced CD4+ and CD8+ repertoires were used to assign the CD4 or CD8 phenotype of responding clones. TCRdb trimmed the raw reads at Q25, called clones with MiXCR and kept productive beta chains. Rows are unified per CDR3 protein, each entry keeping the most common DNA and genes. These V and J calls rely on TCRdb rather than the paper's analysis. In all, the sample holds about 130,000 distinct CDR3 sequences, and approximately 17% of those were seen once. 5% to 5.5% of the sample is taken by the ten largest.

Overall results and qualifications from the work: Some responding clones were detected in pre-infection memory, suggesting pre-existing cross-reactive memory T cells joined the SARS-CoV-2 response. Contracting CD4+ clones were found mainly in CM and EM memory subsets, while CD8+ clones were enriched in EMRA. The study included only a couple of mild cases, and larger cohorts that include severe cases with pre-infection samples were judged to be necessary. Clones that contracted from day 15 to 85 showed balanced CD4/CD8 phenotypes, whereas a second wave of clones that expanded from day 15 to 37 leaned towards CD4+. SARS-CoV-2 specificity was not confirmed for the second-wave clones peaking on day 37.

Ficoll-Paque density gradient centrifugation was used to isolate PBMCs. The CDR3 spans 14 residues, from the cysteine through the phenylalanine. The DNA shown is the 42-base CDR3, in frame from base 1. V has 5 bases trimmed and J has 2 bases trimmed; junction bases matching no gene number 6. Via the germline V gene, CDR1 is MNHNS and CDR2 SASEGT. A note on this clonotype: The antigen it recognizes is unknown. Base qualities are not recorded, but no much larger clone differs from it by a single base.

The chain is made from TRBV6-1 and TRBJ2-7, with 7 middle bases fitting TRBD1. Specimen: PBMCs or a T cell subset sorted from them (not recorded which). The source of this sequence is a man younger than 35 who had mild COVID-19 (a few samples of this study predate the infection). The sample titles of this study are shuffled in the database, so cell type and time point are left out; the donor was told from shared clones. The DNA sequence reads TGTGCCAGCAGTCTGACAGGGTATACCTACGAGCAGTACTTC. It specifies CASSLTGYTYEQYF.